This paragraph covers one TCR beta chain sequence. Its antigen is unidentified. The PCR contained 60 Vbeta and 13 Jbeta primers. Profiled with immunoSEQ multiplex PCR; TCRdb holds only in-frame clones, not every one. Of 140,000 or so clones listed, around 73% are singletons. The source of the sample is a study of cytomegalovirus exposure and HLA in healthy donors. Whole-study findings and limits: Rare TCR sequences predominated, though certain public TCRs were found in many donors. There were 150 or so TCR beta chains listed as cytomegalovirus-associated. It was reported in a later analysis that an Asian-associated ancestry cluster showed fewer N-insertions than the 666-donor mean. TCR beta chains associated with HLA were, in a later analysis, more clonally expanded than equally common others.

V was clipped by 4 bases and J by 4 bases; unmatched bases: 12. The germline V gene has CDR1 SGHNT and CDR2 YENEEA. The CDR3 loop spans 16 amino acids. Sample: PBMCs. V gene TRBV11-3 combines with J gene TRBJ1-1, with 7 bases identical to TRBD1. This clonotype was obtained from a female donor in good health and CMV-seronegative. In DNA, the CDR3 is TGTGCCAGCAGCTCTAGGTACAGGGGAGTCGGCACTGAAGCTTTCTTT. This translates into CASSSRYRGVGTEAFF.